This TCR beta chain was observed in a study of cytomegalovirus exposure and HLA in healthy donors. The PCR had 60 Vbeta and 13 Jbeta primers. Using immunoSEQ multiplex PCR, the repertoire was profiled, and TCRdb retains in-frame clones only, with some absent. The table includes about 110,000 clones, approximately 72% detected once. The donors gave bone marrow, and they were healthy. Germline CDR1 and CDR2: SQVTM and ANQGSEA. The ends lost 4 bases at V and 2 bases at J; junction bases unmatched: 8. This CDR3 is built from 15 residues. Study conclusions and caveats: In a later analysis, a genetic analysis reported fewer productive-TCR N-insertions in an Asian-associated ancestry cluster than the cohort average. As was reported, the classifier diagnosed cytomegalovirus status with high specificity and sensitivity. Later on, a genetic analysis was performed. It linked a missense variant in DCLRE1C with V- and J-gene trimming of TCR beta.

In regard to this clone: Antigen: not known.

The receptor was isolated from a man aged 30-40 years in good health and CMV-seronegative. The V call is TRBV29-1, the J call TRBJ2-1; 7 positions agree with TRBD1. Sample: PBMCs. The CDR3 sequence: CSVADFQGAYNEQFF. In DNA form, the CDR3 reads TGCAGCGTTGCCGACTTCCAGGGGGCCTACAATGAGCAGTTCTTC.